This T cell receptor beta chain was documented in a study of cytomegalovirus exposure and HLA in healthy donors. CDR3 size: 15 residues. The V gene end was trimmed by 4 bases and the J gene end by 6 bases; junction bases not matched to a gene: 8. The germline V gene has CDR1 LNHDA and CDR2 SQIVND (reference sequence). The PCR used 60 Vbeta and 13 Jbeta primers. Profiling relied on immunoSEQ multiplex PCR, and the TCRdb table lists in-frame clones only, not all of them. The table records approximately 300,000 clones, 84% of them present only once. This chain links TRBV19 with TRBJ1-2, with 10 nucleotides matching TRBD1. Sequencing was performed on PBMCs. This sequence was found in a middle-aged woman in good health and CMV-seropositive. DNA of the CDR3: TGTGCCAGTAGTACGACAGGGGGCCCTTTGCATGGCTACACCTTC. This codes for CASSTTGGPLHGYTF.